Described below is a single T cell receptor (beta chain) sequence and its context. What it binds is unknown. Per the germline V gene, CDR1 is MNHNY and CDR2 is SVGAGI (reference sequence). V gave up 8 bases and J gave up 4 bases; unmatched junction bases: 1. The CDR3 spans 11 residues. The PCR made use of 60 Vbeta and 13 Jbeta primers. Data came from immunoSEQ multiplex PCR; TCRdb stores just in-frame clones and leaves some out. The data hold 100,000 to 120,000 clones, with 65% to 85% observed a single time. The sample comes from a study of cytomegalovirus exposure and HLA in healthy donors. Study in general: Falling in the Caucasian-associated ancestry cluster were 81% of approximately 410 genotyped donors. Findings and caveats of the study: TCR beta sequences reportedly predicted most subjects' HLA-A and HLA-B alleles accurately. More clonal expansion characterized HLA-associated TCR beta chains than equally common others in a later analysis. When analyzed later, a missense DCLRE1C variant was found to be linked to TCR beta V- and J-gene trimming.

This sequence originates from a man in his thirties or forties in good health and CMV-seropositive. Input material: PBMCs. The rearrangement links TRBV6-6 to TRBJ1-1; 7 nucleotides line up with TRBD1. CDR3 in DNA: TGTGCCAGCTACAGGGGCACTGAAGCTTTCTTT. Translation: CASYRGTEAFF.